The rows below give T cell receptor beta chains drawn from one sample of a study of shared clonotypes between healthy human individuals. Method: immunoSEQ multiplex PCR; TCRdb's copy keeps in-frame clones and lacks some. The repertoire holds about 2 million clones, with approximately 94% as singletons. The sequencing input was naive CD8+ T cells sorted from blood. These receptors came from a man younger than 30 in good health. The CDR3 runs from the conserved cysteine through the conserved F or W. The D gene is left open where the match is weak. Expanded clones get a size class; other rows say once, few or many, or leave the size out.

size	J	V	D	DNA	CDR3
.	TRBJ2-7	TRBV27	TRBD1	TGTGCCAGCAGTTTATCGGACAGGCAGTACGAGCAGTACTTC	CASSLSDRQYEQYF
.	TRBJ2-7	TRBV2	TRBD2	TGTGCCAGCAGTACACTAGCGGGAGGGTACGAGCAGTACTTC	CASSTLAGGYEQYF
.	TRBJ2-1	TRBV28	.	TGTGCCAGCAGTTTCGAGGAACTCAATGAGCAGTTCTTC	CASSFEELNEQFF
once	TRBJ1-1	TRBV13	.	TGTGCCAGCAGCATTGGTAACACTGAAGCTTTCTTT	CASSIGNTEAFF
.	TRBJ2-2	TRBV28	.	TGTGCCAGCAGTTTCCGGGGAGACACCGGGGAGCTGTTTTTT	CASSFRGDTGELFF
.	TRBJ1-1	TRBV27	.	TGTGCCAGCTCCACAATGGGGGGCTCGGTCACTGAAGCTTTCTTT	CASSTMGGSVTEAFF
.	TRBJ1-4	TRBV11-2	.	TGTGCCAGCGGCCCGCAGGGTAATCGGGGTGAAAAACTGTTTTTT	CASGPQGNRGEKLFF
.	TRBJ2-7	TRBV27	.	TGTGCCAGCAGTCTGATTGGGGACGAGCAGTACTTC	CASSLIGDEQYF
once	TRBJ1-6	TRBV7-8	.	TGTGCCAGCAGCTATACCGCCGTTAGCTCCTATAATTCACCCCTCCACTTT	CASSYTAVSSYNSPLHF
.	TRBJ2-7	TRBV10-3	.	TGTGCCATCAGTGAGTCGACCCTCGGCGAGCAGTACTTC	CAISESTLGEQYF
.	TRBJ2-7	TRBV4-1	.	TGCGCCAGCAGCCAGTCAGAGGACGCGGCCTACGAGCAGTACTTC	CASSQSEDAAYEQYF
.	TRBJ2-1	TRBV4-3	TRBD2	TGCGCCAGCAGCCAAGACGCCGTTAGCGGGAGTAAGTACAATGAGCAGTTCTTC	CASSQDAVSGSKYNEQFF
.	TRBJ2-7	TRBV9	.	TGTGCCAGCAGTGTCGGACACCGGGACGAGCAGTACTTC	CASSVGHRDEQYF
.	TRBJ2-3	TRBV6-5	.	TGTGCCAGCAGTCTCCGAGGAGATACGCAGTATTTT	CASSLRGDTQYF
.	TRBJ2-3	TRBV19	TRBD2	TGTGCCAGTAGCCGACAGCGGGAGTATCCAGATACGCAGTATTTT	CASSRQREYPDTQYF
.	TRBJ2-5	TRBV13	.	TGTGCCAGCAGCTTTGTGGGGGAAGAGACCCAGTACTTC	CASSFVGEETQYF
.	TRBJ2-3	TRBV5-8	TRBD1	TGTGCCAGCAGCTTGGCGGAGACAGGGGGCACAGATACGCAGTATTTT	CASSLAETGGTDTQYF
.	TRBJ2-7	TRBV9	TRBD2	TGTGCCAGCAGCGTAGGGACGACTAGCGGCTACGAGCAGTACTTC	CASSVGTTSGYEQYF
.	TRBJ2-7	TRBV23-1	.	TGCGCCAGCAGTCAATCGCCCTGGAACAAGCACTACGAGCAGTACTTC	CASSQSPWNKHYEQYF
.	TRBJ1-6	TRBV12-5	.	TGTGCTAGTGGTTTGACAGGAGAAAATTCACCCCTCCACTTT	CASGLTGENSPLHF
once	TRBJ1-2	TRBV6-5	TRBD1	TGTGCCAGCAGTTACTCAACAGGGGAAGTAGACTATGGCTACACCTTC	CASSYSTGEVDYGYTF
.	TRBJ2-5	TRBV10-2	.	TGCGCCAGCAGTGAGGGGGGGGCGTATGAGACCCAGTACTTC	CASSEGGAYETQYF
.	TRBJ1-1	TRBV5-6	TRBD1	TGTGCCAGCAGCTTGGGGGGACAGTGGATCGCCGTCACTGAAGCTTTCTTT	CASSLGGQWIAVTEAFF
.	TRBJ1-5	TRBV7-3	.	TGTGCCAGCAGGACACCGGGGGTACTGTTCTTGCAGCCCCAGCATTTT	CASRTPGVLFLQPQHF
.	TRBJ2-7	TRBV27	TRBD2	TGTGCCAGCAGTCCACGACTAGCGGGAACCTACTACGAGCAGTACTTC	CASSPRLAGTYYEQYF
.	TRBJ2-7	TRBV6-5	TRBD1	TGTGCCAGCAGTTACTCCACGACAGGGACAGCCTACGAGCAGTACTTC	CASSYSTTGTAYEQYF
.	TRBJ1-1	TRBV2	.	TGTGCCAGGACCAGAGAAGGAATGAACACTGAAGCTTTCTTT	CARTREGMNTEAFF
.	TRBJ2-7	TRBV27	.	TGTGCCAGCAGTTTCGGGGGCGACAGCTCCTACGAGCAGTACTTC	CASSFGGDSSYEQYF
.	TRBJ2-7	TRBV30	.	TGTGCCTGGAGTGTACAGGCAGGGAAAAGGTACGAGCAGTACTTC	CAWSVQAGKRYEQYF
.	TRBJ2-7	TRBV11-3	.	TGTGCCAGCAGCTTAGTTAACTACGAGCAGTACTTC	CASSLVNYEQYF
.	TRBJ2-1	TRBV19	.	TGTGCCAGTAGTCATGTCTTCAGCAGCGTCTACAATGAGCAGTTCTTC	CASSHVFSSVYNEQFF
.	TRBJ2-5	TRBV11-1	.	TGTGCCAGCAGCTTAAATGGGGCCCATCAAGAGACCCAGTACTTC	CASSLNGAHQETQYF